These T cell receptor beta chains were read from a single sample in a study of cytomegalovirus exposure and HLA in healthy donors. Repertoires were generated with immunoSEQ multiplex PCR, while TCRdb's copy carries only in-frame clones and drops some. This table holds 150,000 to 200,000 clones, 84% found once. Material for sequencing was PBMCs. These TCRs come from a boy younger than 18 in good health and CMV-seronegative. The CDR3 runs from the conserved cysteine through the conserved F or W. D genes are given only for firm matches. A clone size is listed for some rows: how often the clone was seen (once, few, many), or a class if it is expanded.

>TRBJ2-7|-|TRBV4-2|-
CASSQGLEQTSYEQYF
TGTGCCAGCAGCCAAGGGTTAGAACAGACCTCCTACGAGCAGTACTTC
>TRBJ1-3|-|TRBV7-2|-
CASSPEMRPGNTIYF
TGTGCCAGCAGCCCGGAGATGAGACCTGGAAACACCATATATTTT
>TRBJ2-7|-|TRBV6-1|-
CASSRSEQYF
TGTGCCAGCAGCCGGTCCGAGCAGTACTTC
>TRBJ2-3|-|TRBV28|-
CASRPDRDTQYF
TGTGCCAGCAGACCAGACAGGGATACGCAGTATTTT
>TRBJ1-6|-|TRBV5-4|TRBD1
CASTTGTGGSSPLHF
TGTGCCAGCACCACCGGGACAGGGGGATCTTCACCCCTCCACTTT
>TRBJ1-1|-|TRBV7-2|TRBD1
CASDFMRDRRVWTEAFF
TGTGCCAGTGATTTCATGCGGGACAGACGGGTTTGGACTGAAGCTTTCTTT
>TRBJ1-5|once|TRBV15|TRBD1
CATSRDGTGDSNQPQHF
TGTGCCACCAGCAGAGATGGGACAGGGGATAGCAATCAGCCCCAGCATTTT
>TRBJ2-6|few|TRBV19|TRBD1
CASRGPRTLSGANVLTF
TGTGCCAGCAGGGGGCCCCGTACCCTCTCTGGGGCCAACGTCCTGACTTTC
>TRBJ2-1|-|TRBV7-3|TRBD2
CASSSAGRGEQFF
TGTGCCAGCAGCTCAGCGGGAAGGGGTGAGCAGTTCTTC
>TRBJ2-7|once|TRBV11-2|-
CASRTSGKSPYEQYF
TGTGCCAGCCGAACATCAGGGAAGTCCCCCTACGAGCAGTACTTC
>TRBJ2-3|once|TRBV30|-
CAWSSGSDTQYF
TGTGCCTGGAGTAGCGGGTCAGATACGCAGTATTTT
>TRBJ2-1|-|TRBV9|TRBD1
CASSVGGFQGDNEQFF
TGTGCCAGCAGCGTAGGAGGCTTCCAGGGGGACAATGAGCAGTTCTTC
>TRBJ1-2|-|TRBV9|-
CASSVVDNRDGYTF
TGTGCCAGCAGCGTAGTTGACAACAGGGATGGCTACACCTTC
>TRBJ2-7|once|TRBV7-6|-
CASSLNKGQGYEQYF
TGTGCCAGCAGCTTAAATAAAGGGCAGGGCTACGAGCAGTACTTC
>TRBJ2-7|-|TRBV6-6|TRBD1
CASRKQGRSSSYEQYF
TGTGCCAGCAGAAAACAGGGGCGCTCTAGCTCCTACGAGCAGTACTTC
>TRBJ2-7|-|TRBV9|TRBD2
CASSGASGSLHEQYF
TGTGCCAGCAGCGGAGCTAGCGGGAGCCTGCACGAGCAGTACTTC
>TRBJ1-4|-|TRBV6-6|-
CASSADEKLFF
TGTGCCAGCAGTGCAGATGAAAAACTGTTTTTT
>TRBJ1-2|-|TRBV11-2|TRBD1
CASSTIRDRDFYGYTF
TGTGCCAGCAGCACCATCCGGGACAGAGATTTCTATGGCTACACCTTC
>TRBJ1-4|-|TRBV10-3|-
CAISSREREKLFF
TGTGCCATCAGCTCCCGGGAGCGGGAAAAACTGTTTTTT
>TRBJ1-5|once|TRBV28|TRBD1
CASSFMMPGTGGAVGNQPQHF
TGTGCCAGCAGTTTCATGATGCCTGGGACAGGGGGCGCAGTTGGGAATCAGCCCCAGCATTTT
>TRBJ1-6|-|TRBV25-1|-
CASSDRGRGSYNSPLHF
TGTGCCAGCAGTGATCGAGGCAGGGGTTCCTATAATTCACCCCTCCACTTT
>TRBJ2-7|-|TRBV27|-
CASNFRGSYEQYF
TGTGCCAGTAACTTCAGGGGATCCTACGAGCAGTACTTC
>TRBJ1-5|few|TRBV19|-
CASSIGGQPQHF
TGTGCCAGTAGTATCGGGGGACAGCCCCAGCATTTT
>TRBJ1-2|-|TRBV6-6|TRBD1
CASSYPGQGNPYTF
TGTGCCAGCAGTTACCCGGGACAGGGAAACCCCTACACCTTC
>TRBJ1-4|few|TRBV4-1|-
CASSPFGTSNEKLFF
TGCGCCAGCAGCCCGTTCGGGACTAGTAATGAAAAACTGTTTTTT
>TRBJ2-1|once|TRBV5-1|TRBD2
CASSFLSGNTNEQFF
TGCGCCAGCAGCTTCCTTAGCGGGAATACAAATGAGCAGTTCTTC
>TRBJ2-7|-|TRBV5-1|TRBD1
CASSYTGTGVYEQYF
TGCGCCAGCAGCTATACCGGGACAGGGGTCTACGAGCAGTACTTC
>TRBJ1-2|-|TRBV19|TRBD1
CASGGTAYTF
TGTGCCAGTGGAGGGACAGCCTACACCTTC
>TRBJ1-3|-|TRBV30|TRBD1
CAWRADRGSGNTIYF
TGTGCCTGGAGGGCCGACAGGGGATCTGGAAACACCATATATTTT
>TRBJ2-7|-|TRBV7-8|TRBD1
CASSLAGQGSYEQYF
TGTGCCAGCAGCTTAGCGGGACAGGGATCCTACGAGCAGTACTTC
>TRBJ1-5|-|TRBV30|TRBD1
CAWSVTGSGQPQHF
TGTGCCTGGAGTGTGACAGGGTCGGGTCAGCCCCAGCATTTT
>TRBJ2-7|-|TRBV7-9|-
CASSQGGLYEQYF
TGTGCCAGCAGCCAGGGGGGATTATACGAGCAGTACTTC
>TRBJ1-5|few|TRBV5-1|-
CASSLWQGSQPQHF
TGCGCCAGCAGCTTGTGGCAGGGGTCGCAGCCCCAGCATTTT
>TRBJ2-1|-|TRBV7-2|TRBD2
CASSFTSDEQFF
TGTGCCAGCAGCTTTACTAGCGATGAGCAGTTCTTC
>TRBJ2-2|-|TRBV6-4|-
CASSDSIAAVTGELFF
TGTGCCAGCAGTGACTCGATAGCGGCCGTTACCGGGGAGCTGTTTTTT
>TRBJ2-1|-|TRBV5-6|TRBD1
CASSTGQGAFTEQFF
TGTGCCAGCAGCACAGGACAGGGGGCTTTCACTGAGCAGTTCTTC
>TRBJ1-4|-|TRBV5-1|-
CASSLDRANEKLFF
TGCGCCAGCAGCTTGGACAGGGCTAATGAAAAACTGTTTTTT
>TRBJ1-1|-|TRBV4-3|-
CASSLLLGGDTEAFF
TGCGCCAGCAGCCTGCTTCTGGGGGGAGACACTGAAGCTTTCTTT
>TRBJ2-2|-|TRBV10-3|TRBD2
CAIRLAGNTGELFF
TGTGCCATCAGACTAGCGGGGAACACCGGGGAGCTGTTTTTT
>TRBJ1-2|once|TRBV6-5|-
CASSPTSGVGGYTF
TGTGCCAGCAGCCCGACGAGCGGGGTCGGCGGCTACACCTTC
>TRBJ1-3|-|TRBV7-6|-
CASSLLTGNTIYF
TGTGCCAGCAGCTTACTTACTGGAAACACCATATATTTT
>TRBJ2-1|-|TRBV5-4|TRBD1
CASSFLIRDRLINEQFF
TGTGCCAGCAGCTTTTTGATCCGGGACAGGTTAATCAATGAGCAGTTCTTC
>TRBJ2-2|once|TRBV9|TRBD2
CASGSGGEAGELFF
TGTGCCAGCGGAAGCGGGGGCGAGGCCGGGGAGCTGTTTTTT